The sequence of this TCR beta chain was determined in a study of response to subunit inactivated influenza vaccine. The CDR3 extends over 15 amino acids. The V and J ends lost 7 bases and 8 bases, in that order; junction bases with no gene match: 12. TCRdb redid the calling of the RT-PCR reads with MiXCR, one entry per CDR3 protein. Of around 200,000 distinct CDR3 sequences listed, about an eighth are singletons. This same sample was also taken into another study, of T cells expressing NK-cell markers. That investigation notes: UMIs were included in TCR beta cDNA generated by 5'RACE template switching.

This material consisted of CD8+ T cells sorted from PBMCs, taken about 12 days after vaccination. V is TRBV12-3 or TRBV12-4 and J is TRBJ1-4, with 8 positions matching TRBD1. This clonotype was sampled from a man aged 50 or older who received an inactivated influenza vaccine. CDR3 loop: CASIETGTGGEKLFF. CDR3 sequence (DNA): TGTGCCAGCATCGAGACCGGGACAGGAGGGGAAAAACTGTTTTTT.